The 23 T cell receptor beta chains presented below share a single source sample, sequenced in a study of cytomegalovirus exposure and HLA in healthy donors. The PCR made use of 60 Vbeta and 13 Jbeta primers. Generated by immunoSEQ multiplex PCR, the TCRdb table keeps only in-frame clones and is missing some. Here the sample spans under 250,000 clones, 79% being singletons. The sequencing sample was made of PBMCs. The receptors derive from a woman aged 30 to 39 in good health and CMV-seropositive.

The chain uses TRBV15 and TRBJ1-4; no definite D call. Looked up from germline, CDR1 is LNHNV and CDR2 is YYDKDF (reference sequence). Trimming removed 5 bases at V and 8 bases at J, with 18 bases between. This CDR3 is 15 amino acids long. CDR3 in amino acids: CATSQTREQIEKLFF. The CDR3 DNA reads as TGTGCCACCAGCCAAACAAGGGAGCAGATCGAAAAACTGTTTTTT.

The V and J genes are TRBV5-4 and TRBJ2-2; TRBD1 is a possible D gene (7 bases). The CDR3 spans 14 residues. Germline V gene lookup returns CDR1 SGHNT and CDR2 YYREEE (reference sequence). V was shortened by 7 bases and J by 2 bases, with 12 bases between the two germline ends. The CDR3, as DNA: TGTGCCAGCCAGGGGGGCTCTAACACCGGGGAGCTGTTTTTT. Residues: CASQGGSNTGELFF.

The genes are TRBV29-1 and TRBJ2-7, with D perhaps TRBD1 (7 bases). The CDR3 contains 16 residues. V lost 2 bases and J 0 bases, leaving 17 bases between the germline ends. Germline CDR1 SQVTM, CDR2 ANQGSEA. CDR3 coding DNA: TGCAGCGTTGAACGACGGGGGCGGGACAGCTCCTACGAGCAGTACTTC. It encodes CSVERRGRDSSYEQYF.

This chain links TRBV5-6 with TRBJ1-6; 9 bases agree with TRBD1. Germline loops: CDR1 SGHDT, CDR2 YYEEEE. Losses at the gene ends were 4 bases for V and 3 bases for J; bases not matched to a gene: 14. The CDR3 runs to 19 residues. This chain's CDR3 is CASSNNRDRVAFYNSPLHF. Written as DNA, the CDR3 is TGTGCCAGCAGCAATAACCGGGACAGGGTCGCCTTCTATAATTCACCCCTCCACTTT. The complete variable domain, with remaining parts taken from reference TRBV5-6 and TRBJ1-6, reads DAGVTQSPTHLIKTRGQQVTLRCSPKSGHDTVSWYQQALGQGPQFIFQYYEEEERQRGNFPDRFSGHQFPNYSSELNVNALLLGDSALYLCASSNNRDRVAFYNSPLHFGNGTRLTVT.

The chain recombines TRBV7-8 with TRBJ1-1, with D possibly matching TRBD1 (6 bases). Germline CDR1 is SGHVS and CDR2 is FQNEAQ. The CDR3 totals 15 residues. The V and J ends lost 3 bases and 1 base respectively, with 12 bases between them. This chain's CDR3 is CASSFDRFANTEAFF. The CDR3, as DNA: TGTGCCAGCAGCTTCGACAGGTTTGCGAACACTGAAGCTTTCTTT.

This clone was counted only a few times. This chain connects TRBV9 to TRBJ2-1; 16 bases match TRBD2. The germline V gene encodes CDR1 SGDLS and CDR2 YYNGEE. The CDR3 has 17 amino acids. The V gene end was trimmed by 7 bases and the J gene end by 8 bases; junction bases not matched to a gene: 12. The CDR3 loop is CASATGTSGRASYEQFF. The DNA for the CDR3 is TGTGCCAGCGCGACCGGGACTAGCGGGAGGGCGTCATATGAGCAGTTCTTC.

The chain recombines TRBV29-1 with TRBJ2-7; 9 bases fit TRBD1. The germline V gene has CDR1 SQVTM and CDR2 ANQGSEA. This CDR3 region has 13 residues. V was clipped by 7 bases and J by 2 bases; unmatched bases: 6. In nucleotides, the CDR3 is TGCAGCGCTATGGACAGGGGCACCTACGAGCAGTACTTC. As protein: CSAMDRGTYEQYF.

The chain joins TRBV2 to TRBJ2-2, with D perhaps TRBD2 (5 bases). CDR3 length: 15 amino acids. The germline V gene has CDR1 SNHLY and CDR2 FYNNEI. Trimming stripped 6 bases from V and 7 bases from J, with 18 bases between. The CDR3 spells CASRSGSGIIGELFF. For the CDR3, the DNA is TGTGCCAGCAGATCGGGGTCTGGTATTATCGGGGAGCTGTTTTTT.

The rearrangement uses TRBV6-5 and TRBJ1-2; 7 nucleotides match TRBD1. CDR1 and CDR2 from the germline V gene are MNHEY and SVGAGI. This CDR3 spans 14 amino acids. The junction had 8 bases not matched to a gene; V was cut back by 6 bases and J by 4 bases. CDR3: CASRREGAGYGYTF. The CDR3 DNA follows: TGTGCCAGCAGACGGGAGGGGGCCGGCTATGGCTACACCTTC.

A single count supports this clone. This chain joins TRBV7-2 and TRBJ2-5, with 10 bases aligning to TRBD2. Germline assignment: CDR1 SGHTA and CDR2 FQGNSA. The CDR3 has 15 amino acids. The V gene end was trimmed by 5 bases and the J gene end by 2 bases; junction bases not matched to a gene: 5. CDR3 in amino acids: CASSPIAGGQETQYF. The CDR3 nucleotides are TGTGCCAGCAGCCCCATAGCGGGGGGACAAGAGACCCAGTACTTC.

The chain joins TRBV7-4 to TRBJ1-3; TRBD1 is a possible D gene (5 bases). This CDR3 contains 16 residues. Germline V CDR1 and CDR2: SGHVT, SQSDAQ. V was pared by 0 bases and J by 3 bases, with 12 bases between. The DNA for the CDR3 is TGTGCCAGCAGCTTAGCTAGACAGAATCTTGGAAACACCATATATTTT. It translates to CASSLARQNLGNTIYF. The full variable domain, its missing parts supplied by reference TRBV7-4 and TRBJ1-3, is GAGVSQSPRYKVAKRGRDVALRCDSISGHVTLYWYRQTLGQGSEVLTYSQSDAQRDKSGRPSGRFSAERPERSVSTLKIQRTEQGDSAVYLCASSLARQNLGNTIYFGEGSWLTVV.

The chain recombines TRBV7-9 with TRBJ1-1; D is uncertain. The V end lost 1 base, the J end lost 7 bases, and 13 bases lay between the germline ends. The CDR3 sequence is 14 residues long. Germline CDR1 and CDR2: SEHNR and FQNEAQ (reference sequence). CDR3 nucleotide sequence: TGTGCCAGCAGCTTAGTTCACAGCCCCGATGAAGCTTTCTTT. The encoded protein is CASSLVHSPDEAFF.

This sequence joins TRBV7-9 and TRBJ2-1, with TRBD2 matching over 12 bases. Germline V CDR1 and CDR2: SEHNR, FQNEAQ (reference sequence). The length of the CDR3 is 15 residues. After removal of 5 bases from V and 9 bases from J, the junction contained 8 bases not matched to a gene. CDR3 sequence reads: CASSQLAGGVSEQFF. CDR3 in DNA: TGTGCCAGCAGCCAACTAGCGGGAGGTGTAAGTGAGCAGTTCTTC. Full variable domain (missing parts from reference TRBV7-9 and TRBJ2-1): DTGVSQNPRHKITKRGQNVTFRCDPISEHNRLYWYRQTLGQGPEFLTYFQNEAQLEKSRLLSDRFSAERPKGSFSTLEIQRTEQGDSAMYLCASSQLAGGVSEQFFGPGTRLTVL.

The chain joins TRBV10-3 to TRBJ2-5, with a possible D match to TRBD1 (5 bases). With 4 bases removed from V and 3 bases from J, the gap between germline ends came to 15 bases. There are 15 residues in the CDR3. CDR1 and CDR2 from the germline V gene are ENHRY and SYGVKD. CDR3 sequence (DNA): TGTGCCATCAGTGTGCCAGGGATGGGGAAAGAGACCCAGTACTTC. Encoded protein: CAISVPGMGKETQYF.

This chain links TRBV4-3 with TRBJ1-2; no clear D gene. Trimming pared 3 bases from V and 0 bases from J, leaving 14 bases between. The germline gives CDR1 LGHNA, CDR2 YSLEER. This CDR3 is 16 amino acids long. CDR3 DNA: TGCGCCAGCAGCCATGGAGGGCCAGTTCCTAACTATGGCTACACCTTC. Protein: CASSHGGPVPNYGYTF.

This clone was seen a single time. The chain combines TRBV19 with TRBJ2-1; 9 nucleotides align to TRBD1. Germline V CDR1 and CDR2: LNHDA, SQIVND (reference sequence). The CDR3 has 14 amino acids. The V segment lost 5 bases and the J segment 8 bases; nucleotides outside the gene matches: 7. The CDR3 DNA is TGTGCCAGTAGTGATCGGGACAGGGACGATGAGCAGTTCTTC. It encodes CASSDRDRDDEQFF.

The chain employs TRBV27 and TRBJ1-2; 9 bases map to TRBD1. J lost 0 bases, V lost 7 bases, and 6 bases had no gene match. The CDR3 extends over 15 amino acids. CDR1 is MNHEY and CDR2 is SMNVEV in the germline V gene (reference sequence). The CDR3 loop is CASKDRGYSNYGYTF. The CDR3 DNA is TGTGCCAGCAAGGACAGGGGTTATTCTAACTATGGCTACACCTTC.

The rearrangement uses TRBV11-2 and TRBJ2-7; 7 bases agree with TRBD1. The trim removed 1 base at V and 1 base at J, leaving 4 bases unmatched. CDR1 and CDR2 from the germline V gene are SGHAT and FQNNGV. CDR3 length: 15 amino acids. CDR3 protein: CASSLGNRGSYEQYF. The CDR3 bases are TGTGCCAGCAGCTTAGGAAACAGGGGTTCCTACGAGCAGTACTTC. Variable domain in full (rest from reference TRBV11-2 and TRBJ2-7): EAGVAQSPRYKIIEKRQSVAFWCNPISGHATLYWYQQILGQGPKLLIQFQNNGVVDDSQLPKDRFSAERLKGVDSTLKIQPAKLEDSAVYLCASSLGNRGSYEQYFGPGTRLTVT.

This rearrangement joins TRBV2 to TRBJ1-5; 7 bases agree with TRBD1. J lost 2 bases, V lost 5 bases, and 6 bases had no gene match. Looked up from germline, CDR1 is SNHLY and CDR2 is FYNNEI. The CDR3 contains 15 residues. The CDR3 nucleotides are TGTGCCAGCAGTTCCGGACAGGTGGGCAATCAGCCCCAGCATTTT. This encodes CASSSGQVGNQPQHF.

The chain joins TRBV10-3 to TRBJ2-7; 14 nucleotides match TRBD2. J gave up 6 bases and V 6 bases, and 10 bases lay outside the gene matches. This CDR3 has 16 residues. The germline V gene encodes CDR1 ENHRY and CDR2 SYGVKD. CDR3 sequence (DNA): TGTGCCATCAGGGGGGGACTAGCGGGGGACTCTAGCGAGCAGTACTTC. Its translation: CAIRGGLAGDSSEQYF.

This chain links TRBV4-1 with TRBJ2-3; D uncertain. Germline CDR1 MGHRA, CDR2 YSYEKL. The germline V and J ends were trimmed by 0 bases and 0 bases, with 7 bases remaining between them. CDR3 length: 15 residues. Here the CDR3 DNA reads TGCGCCAGCAGCCAAGATCAGGCTAGCACAGATACGCAGTATTTT. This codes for CASSQDQASTDTQYF.

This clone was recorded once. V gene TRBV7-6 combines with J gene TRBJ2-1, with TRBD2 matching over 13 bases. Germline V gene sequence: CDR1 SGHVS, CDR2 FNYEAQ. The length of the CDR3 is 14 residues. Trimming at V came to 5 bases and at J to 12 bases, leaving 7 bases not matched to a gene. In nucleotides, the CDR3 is TGTGCCAGCAGCGCGACTAGCGGGAGGCTCGGGCAGTTCTTC. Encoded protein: CASSATSGRLGQFF. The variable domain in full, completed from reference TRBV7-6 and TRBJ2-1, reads GAGVSQSPRYKVTKRGQDVALRCDPISGHVSLYWYRQALGQGPEFLTYFNYEAQQDKSGLPNDRFSAERPEGSISTLTIQRTEQRDSAMYRCASSATSGRLGQFFGPGTRLTVL.

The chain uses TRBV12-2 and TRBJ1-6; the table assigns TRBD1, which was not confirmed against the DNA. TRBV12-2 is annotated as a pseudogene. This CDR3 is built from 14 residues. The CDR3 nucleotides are TGTGCAAGTCGCCACGGGACAGGGGAGTCACCCCTCCACTTT. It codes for CASRHGTGESPLHF.